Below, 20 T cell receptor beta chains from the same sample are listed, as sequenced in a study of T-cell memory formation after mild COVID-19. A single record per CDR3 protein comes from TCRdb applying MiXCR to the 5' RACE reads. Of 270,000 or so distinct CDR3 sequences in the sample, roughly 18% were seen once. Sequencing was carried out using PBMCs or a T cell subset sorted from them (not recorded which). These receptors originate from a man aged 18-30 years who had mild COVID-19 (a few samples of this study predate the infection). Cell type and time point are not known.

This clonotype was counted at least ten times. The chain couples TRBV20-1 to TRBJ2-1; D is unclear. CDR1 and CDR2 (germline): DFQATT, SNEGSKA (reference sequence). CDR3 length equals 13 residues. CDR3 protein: CSLLGSAYNEQFF. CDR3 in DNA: TGCAGCTTGCTGGGGTCGGCCTACAATGAGCAGTTCTTC.

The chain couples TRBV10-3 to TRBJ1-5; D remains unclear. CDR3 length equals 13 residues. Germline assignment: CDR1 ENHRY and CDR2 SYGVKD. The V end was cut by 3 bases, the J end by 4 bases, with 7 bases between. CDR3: CAISDLVNQPQHF. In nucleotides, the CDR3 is TGTGCCATCAGTGACCTCGTAAATCAGCCCCAGCATTTT.

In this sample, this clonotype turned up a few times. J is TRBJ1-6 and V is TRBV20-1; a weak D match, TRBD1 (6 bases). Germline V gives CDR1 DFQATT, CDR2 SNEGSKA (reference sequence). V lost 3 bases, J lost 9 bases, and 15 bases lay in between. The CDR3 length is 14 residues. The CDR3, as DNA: TGCAGTGCTAGTCCCGGGGGCGGCGGTTCACCCCTCCACTTT. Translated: CSASPGGGGSPLHF.

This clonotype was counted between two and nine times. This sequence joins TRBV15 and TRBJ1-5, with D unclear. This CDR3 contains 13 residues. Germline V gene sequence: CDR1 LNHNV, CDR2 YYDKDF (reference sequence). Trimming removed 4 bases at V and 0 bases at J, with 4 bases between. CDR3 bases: TGTGCCACCAGCAAATATAGCAATCAGCCCCAGCATTTT. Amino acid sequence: CATSKYSNQPQHF.

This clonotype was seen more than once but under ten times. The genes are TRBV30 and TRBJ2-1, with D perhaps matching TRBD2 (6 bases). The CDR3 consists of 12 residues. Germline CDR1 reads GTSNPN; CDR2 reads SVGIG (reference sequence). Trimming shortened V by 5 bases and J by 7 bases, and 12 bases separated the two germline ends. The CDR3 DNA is TGTGCCTGGGGGAGGACGGGGAATGAGCAGTTCTTC. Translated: CAWGRTGNEQFF. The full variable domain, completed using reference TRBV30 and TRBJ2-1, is SQTIHQWPATLVQPVGSPLSLECTVEGTSNPNLYWYRQAAGRGLQLLFYSVGIGQISSEVPQNLSASRPQDRQFILSSKKLLLSDSGFYLCAWGRTGNEQFFGPGTRLTVL.

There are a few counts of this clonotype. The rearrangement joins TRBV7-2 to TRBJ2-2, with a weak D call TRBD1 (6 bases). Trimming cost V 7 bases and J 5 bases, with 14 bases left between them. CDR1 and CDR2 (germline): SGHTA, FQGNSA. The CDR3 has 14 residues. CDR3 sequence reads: CASTPQGRTGELFF. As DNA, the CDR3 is TGTGCCAGCACCCCCCAGGGGCGGACCGGGGAGCTGTTTTTT.

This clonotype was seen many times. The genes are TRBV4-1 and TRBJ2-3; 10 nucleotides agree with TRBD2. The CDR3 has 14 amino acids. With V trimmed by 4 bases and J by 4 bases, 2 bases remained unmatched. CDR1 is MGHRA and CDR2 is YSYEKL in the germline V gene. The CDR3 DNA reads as TGCGCCAGCAGCCCTAGCGGGGGTTCAGATACGCAGTATTTT. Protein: CASSPSGGSDTQYF.

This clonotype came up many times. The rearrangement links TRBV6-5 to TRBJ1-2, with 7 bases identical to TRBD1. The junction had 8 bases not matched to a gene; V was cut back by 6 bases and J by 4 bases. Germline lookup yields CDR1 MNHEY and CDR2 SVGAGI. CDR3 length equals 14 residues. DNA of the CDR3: TGTGCCAGCAGCCGATACAGGGGTAGCTATGGCTACACCTTC. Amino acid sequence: CASSRYRGSYGYTF.

The CDR3 loop reads CASSLHWTGELFF. CDR3 nucleotide sequence: TGTGCCAGCAGCCTTCATTGGACCGGGGAGCTGTTTTTT. V is TRBV6-6 and J is TRBJ2-2; no clear D. CDR3 length: 13 residues. Germline loops: CDR1 MNHNY, CDR2 SVGAGI (reference sequence). Trimming cost V 6 bases and J 5 bases, with 10 bases left between them.

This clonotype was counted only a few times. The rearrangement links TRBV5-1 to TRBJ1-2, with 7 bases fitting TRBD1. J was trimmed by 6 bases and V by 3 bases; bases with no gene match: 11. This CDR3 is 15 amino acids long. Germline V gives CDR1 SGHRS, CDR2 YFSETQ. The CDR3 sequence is CASSYLDRAGDGYTF. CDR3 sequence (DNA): TGCGCCAGCAGCTATCTCGACAGGGCCGGGGATGGCTACACCTTC.

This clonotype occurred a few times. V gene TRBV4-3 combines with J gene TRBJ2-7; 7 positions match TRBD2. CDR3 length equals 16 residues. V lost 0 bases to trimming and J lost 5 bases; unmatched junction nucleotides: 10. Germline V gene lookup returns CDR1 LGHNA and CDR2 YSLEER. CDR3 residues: CASSQDVGGSSDEQYF. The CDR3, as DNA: TGCGCCAGCAGCCAAGACGTAGGCGGGAGCTCGGACGAGCAGTACTTC.

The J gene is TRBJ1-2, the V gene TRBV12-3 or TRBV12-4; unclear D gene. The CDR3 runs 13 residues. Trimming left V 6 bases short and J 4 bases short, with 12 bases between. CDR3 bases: TGTGCCAGCAGCCCCGGTGGCAGCTATGGCTACACCTTC. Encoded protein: CASSPGGSYGYTF.

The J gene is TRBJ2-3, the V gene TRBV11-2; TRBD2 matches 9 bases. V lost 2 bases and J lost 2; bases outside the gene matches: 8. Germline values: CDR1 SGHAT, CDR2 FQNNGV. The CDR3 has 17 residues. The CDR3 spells CASSLLLSGGNTDTQYF. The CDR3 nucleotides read TGTGCCAGCAGCTTACTCCTTAGCGGGGGAAACACAGATACGCAGTATTTT.

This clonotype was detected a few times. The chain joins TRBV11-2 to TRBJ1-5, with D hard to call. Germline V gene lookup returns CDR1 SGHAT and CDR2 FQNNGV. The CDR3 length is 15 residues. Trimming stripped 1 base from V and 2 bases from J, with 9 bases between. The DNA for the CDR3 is TGTGCCAGCAGCTTAGTAGCTGGACGCAATCAGCCCCAGCATTTT. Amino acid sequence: CASSLVAGRNQPQHF. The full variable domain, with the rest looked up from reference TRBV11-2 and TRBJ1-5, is EAGVAQSPRYKIIEKRQSVAFWCNPISGHATLYWYQQILGQGPKLLIQFQNNGVVDDSQLPKDRFSAERLKGVDSTLKIQPAKLEDSAVYLCASSLVAGRNQPQHFGDGTRLSIL.

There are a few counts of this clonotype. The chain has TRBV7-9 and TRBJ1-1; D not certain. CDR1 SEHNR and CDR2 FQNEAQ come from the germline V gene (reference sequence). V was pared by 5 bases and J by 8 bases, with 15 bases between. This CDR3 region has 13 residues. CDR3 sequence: CASSPPASSEAFF. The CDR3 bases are TGTGCCAGCAGCCCACCCGCTTCGTCCGAAGCTTTCTTT.

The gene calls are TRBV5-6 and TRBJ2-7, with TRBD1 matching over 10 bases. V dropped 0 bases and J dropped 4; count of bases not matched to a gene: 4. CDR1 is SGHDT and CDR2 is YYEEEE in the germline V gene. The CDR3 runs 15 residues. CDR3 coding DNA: TGTGCCAGCAGCTTGGCGTGGACAGGGGGATACGAGCAGTACGTC. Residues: CASSLAWTGGYEQYV.

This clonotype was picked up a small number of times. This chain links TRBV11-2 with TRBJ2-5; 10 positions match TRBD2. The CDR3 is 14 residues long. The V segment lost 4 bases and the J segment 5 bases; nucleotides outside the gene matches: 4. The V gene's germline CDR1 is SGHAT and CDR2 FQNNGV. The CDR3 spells CASSYGTSAETQYF. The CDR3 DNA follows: TGTGCCAGCAGCTACGGGACTAGCGCGGAGACCCAGTACTTC.

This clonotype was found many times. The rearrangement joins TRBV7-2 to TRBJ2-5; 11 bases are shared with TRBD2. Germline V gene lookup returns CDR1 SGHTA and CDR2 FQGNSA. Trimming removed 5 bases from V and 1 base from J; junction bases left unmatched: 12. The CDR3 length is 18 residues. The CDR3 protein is CASSPMGISGGGQETQYF. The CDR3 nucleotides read TGTGCCAGCAGCCCCATGGGGATTAGCGGGGGGGGCCAAGAGACCCAGTACTTC.

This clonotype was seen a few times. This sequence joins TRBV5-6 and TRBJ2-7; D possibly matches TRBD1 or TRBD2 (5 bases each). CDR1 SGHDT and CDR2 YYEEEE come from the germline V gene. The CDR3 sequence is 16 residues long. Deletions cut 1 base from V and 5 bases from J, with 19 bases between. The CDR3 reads CASSLLLGDKADEQYV. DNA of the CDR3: TGTGCCAGCAGCTTGCTCTTGGGGGATAAGGCGGACGAGCAGTACGTC.

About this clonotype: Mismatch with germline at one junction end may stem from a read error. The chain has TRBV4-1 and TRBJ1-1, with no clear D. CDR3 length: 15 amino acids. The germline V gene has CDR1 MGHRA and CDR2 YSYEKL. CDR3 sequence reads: CASSQVAPDTFLWIF. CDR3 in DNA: TGCGCCAGCAGCCAAGTCGCGCCAGATACCTTCTTATGGATCTTT.